What follows are 25 T cell receptor beta chains derived from one specimen sequenced in a study of cytomegalovirus exposure and HLA in healthy donors. The PCR employed 60 Vbeta primers together with 13 Jbeta primers. The method was immunoSEQ multiplex PCR; TCRdb's version includes in-frame clones alone and lacks a portion of them. Among 160,000 or so clones listed, approximately 70% were seen once. The sequenced material came from PBMCs. The receptors come from a man aged 18 to 29 in good health and CMV-seropositive.

The rearrangement joins TRBV7-6 to TRBJ2-7; 9 bases line up with TRBD1. CDR3 length equals 15 residues. J gave up 3 bases and V 4 bases, and 7 bases lay outside the gene matches. The V gene's germline CDR1 is SGHVS and CDR2 FNYEAQ. CDR3 protein: CASSSGQGHFYEQYV. CDR3 in DNA: TGTGCCAGCAGCTCCGGACAGGGGCACTTCTACGAGCAGTACGTC.

V gene TRBV30 combines with J gene TRBJ2-7; 10 nucleotides line up with TRBD1. After removal of 3 bases from V and 3 bases from J, the junction contained 8 bases not matched to a gene. Germline V CDR1 and CDR2: GTSNPN, SVGIG (reference sequence). This CDR3 region has 15 residues. The CDR3 region has the DNA TGTGCCTGGAGGGGGGACAGGGGTAGGGTCTACGAGCAGTACGTC. It specifies CAWRGDRGRVYEQYV.

This chain joins TRBV5-5 and TRBJ1-5; D unresolved. CDR1 and CDR2 from the germline V gene are SGHKS and YYEKEE (reference sequence). V dropped 4 bases and J dropped 7 bases, with 15 bases sitting between them. The CDR3 contains 14 residues. CDR3 coding DNA: TGTGCCAGCAGCCCCACGCGGGGTGACCAGCCCCAGCATTTT. This gives the protein CASSPTRGDQPQHF.

The chain employs TRBV27 and TRBJ1-1, with D possibly being TRBD1 (6 bases). The germline CDR1 and CDR2 sequences are MNHEY and SMNVEV (reference sequence). This CDR3 spans 13 amino acids. V lost 5 bases and J 3 bases, leaving 10 bases between the germline ends. CDR3 coding DNA: TGTGCCAGCAGTCGGGGGGGCTACACTGAAGCTTTCTTT. Protein product: CASSRGGYTEAFF.

This chain uses TRBV15 with TRBJ1-4, with no clear D. CDR3 length equals 16 residues. V was shortened by 5 bases and J by 7 bases, with 20 bases between the two germline ends. Per the germline V gene, CDR1 is LNHNV and CDR2 is YYDKDF (reference sequence). CDR3 region: CATSDGVTSSGEKLFF. The CDR3 region has the DNA TGTGCCACCAGCGACGGTGTGACATCGTCCGGTGAAAAACTGTTTTTT.

This sequence joins TRBV28 and TRBJ2-4; TRBD2 matches 8 bases. After removal of 2 bases from V and 0 bases from J, the junction contained 6 bases not matched to a gene. The CDR3 extends over 17 amino acids. Germline lookup yields CDR1 MDHEN and CDR2 SYDVKM. The CDR3 region is CASSLGSGKLAKNIQYF. The CDR3 region has the DNA TGTGCCAGCAGTTTAGGTAGCGGGAAGCTAGCCAAAAACATTCAGTACTTC.

This chain uses TRBV7-8 with TRBJ2-3; D possibly corresponds to TRBD1 (5 bases). Per germline, CDR1 SGHVS and CDR2 FQNEAQ. The CDR3 has 14 amino acids. The V and J ends lost 3 bases and 2 bases respectively, with 9 bases between them. This chain's CDR3 is CASSFRQNTDTQYF. In DNA form, the CDR3 reads TGTGCCAGCAGCTTCCGACAGAACACAGATACGCAGTATTTT. The variable domain in full, completed from reference TRBV7-8 and TRBJ2-3, reads GAGVSQSPRYKVAKRGQDVALRCDPISGHVSLFWYQQALGQGPEFLTYFQNEAQLDKSGLPSDRFFAERPEGSVSTLKIQRTQQEDSAVYLCASSFRQNTDTQYFGPGTRLTVL.

This chain connects TRBV27 to TRBJ2-5; D not certain. Trimming took 2 bases from V and 2 from J, leaving 6 bases between them. Germline assignment: CDR1 MNHEY and CDR2 SMNVEV (reference sequence). This CDR3 is built from 13 residues. The CDR3 sequence: CASSLRGQETQYF. In DNA, the CDR3 is TGTGCCAGCAGTTTACGAGGACAAGAGACCCAGTACTTC.

The chain carries TRBV30 and TRBJ1-2; D is unclear. Trimming removed 7 bases from V and 5 bases from J, with 14 bases in between. CDR1 GTSNPN and CDR2 SVGIG come from the germline V gene (reference sequence). The CDR3 runs 12 residues. The CDR3 nucleotides read TGTGCCTCCTCCGGGATTACTTATGGCTACACCTTC. Encoded protein: CASSGITYGYTF.

Only a few counts were recorded for this clone. This sequence joins TRBV11-3 and TRBJ1-1; the match to TRBD1 covers 8 bases. The CDR3 extends over 18 amino acids. Germline loops: CDR1 SGHNT, CDR2 YENEEA. J gave up 2 bases and V 3 bases, and 14 bases lay outside the gene matches. The CDR3 nucleotides are TGTGCCAGCAGCTTTCGCCGCTCATCCGGGACAGGAAACACTGAAGCTTTCTTT. Translation gives CASSFRRSSGTGNTEAFF.

This clone has just a few counts. V gene TRBV5-1 combines with J gene TRBJ2-3; 8 bases line up with TRBD2. CDR1 is SGHRS, CDR2 YFSETQ, per germline. This CDR3 spans 16 amino acids. After removal of 0 bases from V and 5 bases from J, the junction contained 8 bases not matched to a gene. CDR3 nucleotide sequence: TGCGCCAGCAGCTTGGAGGCCAGCGGGAGAGGAGATACGCAGTATTTT. Amino acids: CASSLEASGRGDTQYF.

The rearrangement joins TRBV28 to TRBJ1-5, with D perhaps matching TRBD1 (5 bases). Germline CDR1 reads MDHEN; CDR2 reads SYDVKM. The CDR3 is 15 amino acids. V was pared by 4 bases and J by 2 bases, with 12 bases between. CDR3 DNA sequence: TGTGCCAGCAGTTGGGGACCGGGAGGCAATCAGCCCCAGCATTTT. Encoded protein: CASSWGPGGNQPQHF.

The chain carries TRBV6-1 and TRBJ2-7; 9 bases agree with TRBD2. This CDR3 has 14 residues. From germline, CDR1 is MNHNS and CDR2 SASEGT. Unmatched junction bases numbered 9, after V lost 7 bases and J lost 5 bases. CDR3 protein: CASKMLAGTHEQYV. The CDR3 DNA is TGTGCCAGCAAAATGCTAGCGGGAACCCACGAGCAGTACGTC.

The chain employs TRBV7-6 and TRBJ2-7; possibly TRBD2 for D (5 bases). This CDR3 is 13 amino acids long. Trimming left V 5 bases short and J 9 bases short, with 17 bases between. Per germline, CDR1 SGHVS and CDR2 FNYEAQ. The DNA of the CDR3 is TGTGCCAGCAGCCTCCCAGGAGGAGGTTGGCAGTACGTC. Translated, it gives CASSLPGGGWQYV.

The chain uses TRBV6-5 and TRBJ2-1, with 10 bases fitting TRBD2. V gave up 7 bases and J gave up 4 bases; unmatched junction bases: 7. Germline V gene sequence: CDR1 MNHEY, CDR2 SVGAGI. The CDR3 is 15 residues long. Written as DNA, the CDR3 is TGTGCCAGCACTTTTAGCGGGGGGCCGTACAATGAGCAGTTCTTC. Protein: CASTFSGGPYNEQFF.

This clone was detected only a few times. The genes are TRBV5-1 and TRBJ1-4, with a possible D match to TRBD1 (5 bases). The CDR3 covers 15 residues. Trimming pared 2 bases from V and 4 bases from J, leaving 12 bases between. Germline V gives CDR1 SGHRS, CDR2 YFSETQ. The CDR3 here is CASSFRQNLNEKLFF. In DNA, the CDR3 is TGCGCCAGCAGCTTTCGACAGAATCTTAATGAAAAACTGTTTTTT.

V is TRBV7-6 and J is TRBJ2-3; a weak D match, TRBD1 (6 bases). Germline assignment: CDR1 SGHVS and CDR2 FNYEAQ. V was clipped by 5 bases and J by 6 bases, with 15 bases between them. CDR3 length: 14 amino acids. Here the CDR3 reads CASSKEWTDDTQYF. Written as DNA, the CDR3 is TGTGCCAGCAGCAAAGAGTGGACAGATGATACGCAGTATTTT.

The chain joins TRBV5-8 to TRBJ2-5; 7 nucleotides align to TRBD1. The CDR3 consists of 16 residues. In germline, CDR1 is SGHTS, CDR2 YDEGEE. The junction had 6 bases not matched to a gene; V was cut back by 0 bases and J by 1 base. CDR3 in DNA: TGTGCCAGCAGCTTGGGGACACAGGGGAGCCAAGAGACCCAGTACTTC. Its translation is CASSLGTQGSQETQYF. Drawing the rest from reference TRBV5-8 and TRBJ2-5, the complete variable domain is EAGVTQSPTHLIKTRGQQATLRCSPISGHTSVYWYQQALGLGLQFLLWYDEGEERNRGNFPPRFSGRQFPNYSSELNVNALELEDSALYLCASSLGTQGSQETQYFGPGTRLLVL.

This clone was observed a handful of times. The chain employs TRBV25-1 and TRBJ1-3, with a possible D match to TRBD1 (5 bases). The CDR3 is 14 amino acids. The ends were cut back, 5 bases at V and 6 bases at J, with 14 bases in the middle. Looked up from germline, CDR1 is MGHDK and CDR2 is SYGVNS. CDR3 residues: CASSPLGEANTIYF. The DNA of the CDR3 is TGTGCCAGCAGTCCCTTAGGGGAGGCAAACACCATATATTTT.

The V call is TRBV5-6, the J call TRBJ2-5; tentative D call: TRBD2 (5 bases). The germline gives CDR1 SGHDT, CDR2 YYEEEE. With 2 bases removed from V and 5 bases from J, the gap between germline ends came to 16 bases. The CDR3 extends over 15 amino acids. Here the CDR3 reads CASSLRLREPETQYF. The CDR3 bases are TGTGCCAGCAGCTTAAGGCTCCGGGAACCGGAGACCCAGTACTTC. Supplemented by reference TRBV5-6 and TRBJ2-5, the full variable domain reads DAGVTQSPTHLIKTRGQQVTLRCSPKSGHDTVSWYQQALGQGPQFIFQYYEEEERQRGNFPDRFSGHQFPNYSSELNVNALLLGDSALYLCASSLRLREPETQYFGPGTRLLVL.

The genes are TRBV6-5 and TRBJ2-1, with a weak D call TRBD2 (6 bases). The CDR3 is 14 amino acids. V was clipped by 3 bases and J by 8 bases, with 14 bases between them. Germline V gene data show CDR1 as MNHEY and CDR2 as SVGAGI. The CDR3 coding sequence is TGTGCCAGCAGTTATATGGGCGGGGCGCATGAGCAGTTCTTC. As protein: CASSYMGGAHEQFF.

The chain combines TRBV6-5 with TRBJ1-1; a weak D match, TRBD1 (6 bases). Germline-derived CDR1 and CDR2 are MNHEY and SVGAGI. This CDR3 has 14 amino acids. V was trimmed by 6 bases and J by 7 bases, leaving 18 bases between them. CDR3 in DNA: TGTGCCAGCAGATCTTTGGGGGCCGTAAGTGAAGCTTTCTTT. The encoded protein is CASRSLGAVSEAFF.

The V call is TRBV5-6, the J call TRBJ1-1; D is perhaps TRBD1 (6 bases). CDR1 is SGHDT and CDR2 is YYEEEE in the germline V gene. This CDR3 region has 14 residues. With 4 bases removed from V and 3 bases from J, the gap between germline ends came to 13 bases. CDR3 residues: CASSPSRGYTEAFF. The CDR3 DNA reads TGTGCCAGCAGCCCCTCGAGGGGGTACACTGAAGCTTTCTTT.

The chain joins TRBV14 to TRBJ1-4; D call uncertain. CDR3 length: 15 amino acids. V was trimmed by 0 bases and J by 5 bases, leaving 10 bases between them. Germline assignment: CDR1 SGHDN and CDR2 FVKESK. The CDR3, as DNA: TGTGCCAGCAGCCAAGAGCTCGGGGTCAATGAAAAACTGTTTTTT. Encoded protein: CASSQELGVNEKLFF.

The V gene is TRBV27, the J gene TRBJ2-2; D might be TRBD2 (6 bases). V dropped 5 bases and J dropped 1 base, with 14 bases sitting between them. The CDR3 totals 16 residues. Germline CDR1 MNHEY, CDR2 SMNVEV (reference sequence). CDR3 loop: CASSTPGLKNTGELFF. CDR3 bases: TGTGCCAGCAGTACACCGGGACTTAAGAACACCGGGGAGCTGTTTTTT.